These T cell receptor beta chains were read from a single sample in a study of shared clonotypes between healthy human individuals. The table came from immunoSEQ multiplex PCR; TCRdb's copy has only in-frame clones and leaves some out. In the table there are about 480,000 clones, about 75% of which are singletons. The sample taken for sequencing was PBMCs. Every receptor here comes from a woman between 35 and 50 years old in good health. Some clones in this sample may be carry-over from other donors' samples. Each CDR3 is given with its conserved first and last residue. D genes are given only for firm matches. Where a row states a size, it is once, few, many or the class of an expanded clone; other rows omit it.

size	D	V	J	DNA	CDR3
-	TRBD2	TRBV29-1	TRBJ2-3	TGCAGCGTTGATCTTAGCGGGGTCACAGATACGCAGTATTTT	CSVDLSGVTDTQYF
-	-	TRBV10-3	TRBJ2-5	TGTGCCATCAAGGGCAGGGAAGAGACCCAGTACTTC	CAIKGREETQYF
once	-	TRBV9	TRBJ2-5	TGTGCCAGCAGCGTAAGGGGAGAAAGGGGAGAGACCCAGTACTTC	CASSVRGERGETQYF
-	TRBD2	TRBV5-1	TRBJ2-3	TGCGCCAGCAGCTTGAGGGGGACTAGTACAGATACGCAGTATTTT	CASSLRGTSTDTQYF
-	TRBD2	TRBV7-8	TRBJ2-5	TGTGCCAGTAAGCGGGACGGTCACCAAGAGACCCAGTACTTC	CASKRDGHQETQYF
-	TRBD2	TRBV2	TRBJ2-1	TGTGCCAGCATAGCGGGAGTCTACAATGAGCAGTTCTTC	CASIAGVYNEQFF
-	-	TRBV7-2	TRBJ2-1	TGTGCCAGCAGCCTCTCCCATGGTGAGCAGTTCTTC	CASSLSHGEQFF
few	TRBD1	TRBV2	TRBJ1-1	TGTGCCAGCACCCCGGGACAGGGGAGTACTGAAGCTTTCTTT	CASTPGQGSTEAFF
-	-	TRBV6-5	TRBJ2-2	TGTGCCAGCAGTTATGACACCGGGGAGCTATTTTTT	CASSYDTGELFF
few	TRBD1	TRBV29-1	TRBJ1-1	TGCAGCGTTGAAAGGGACAGGGGACTCGGAGCTTTCTTT	CSVERDRGLGAFF
-	-	TRBV29-1	TRBJ2-5	TGCAGCGTTGAAGATCTAGCCAGGGGGGAGCTAGAGACCCAGTACTTC	CSVEDLARGELETQYF
-	-	TRBV10-2	TRBJ1-1	TGCGCCAGCAGTGAGAACAGACTGGCAGCTTTCTTT	CASSENRLAAFF
-	TRBD1	TRBV27	TRBJ1-5	TGTGCCAGCAGTTTATACGGGACAGGGTCCCTCAATCAGCCCCAGCATTTT	CASSLYGTGSLNQPQHF
-	-	TRBV14	TRBJ2-7	TGTGCCAGCAGCCAATTCCGGGACTCCTACGAGCAGTACTTC	CASSQFRDSYEQYF
-	-	TRBV4-3	TRBJ1-3	TGCGCCAGCAGCCTTAACCTTGACTCTGGAAACACCATATATTTT	CASSLNLDSGNTIYF
-	-	TRBV7-6	TRBJ2-7	TGTGCCAGCAGCTTAGCGCCAACCTACGAGCAGTACTTC	CASSLAPTYEQYF
-	TRBD1	TRBV30	TRBJ2-5	TGTGCCTGGAGTGGTAGGGGGCGAGAGACCCAGTACTTC	CAWSGRGRETQYF
-	TRBD1	TRBV18	TRBJ1-1	TGTGCCAGCTCACCGACAGGGGTGAACACTGAAGCTTTCTTT	CASSPTGVNTEAFF
-	-	TRBV2	TRBJ1-6	TGTGCCACCTCCCCGGGGGTGGAATCACCCCTCCACTTT	CATSPGVESPLHF
-	-	TRBV6-5	TRBJ2-5	TGTGCCAGCAGAGACTGGCGGGAGACCCAGTACTTC	CASRDWRETQYF
-	TRBD1	TRBV6-5	TRBJ1-2	TGTGCCAGCAGTTACTCTCCTGGGACAGGGGATGGCTACACCTTC	CASSYSPGTGDGYTF
few	TRBD2	TRBV5-1	TRBJ2-5	TGCGCCAGCAGGCCAGCGGGAGGGCCGGGGGAGACCCAGTACTTC	CASRPAGGPGETQYF
-	TRBD1	TRBV9	TRBJ1-1	TGTGCCAGCAGCGCGAGACAGGGTTTCACTGAAGCTTTCTTT	CASSARQGFTEAFF
-	TRBD1	TRBV7-9	TRBJ2-7	TGTGCCAGCAGCTTCCCCGGGACAGGGCCCGAGCAGTACTTC	CASSFPGTGPEQYF
few	-	TRBV28	TRBJ2-3	TGTGCCAGCACCAGCACAGATACGCAGTATTTT	CASTSTDTQYF
-	TRBD1	TRBV27	TRBJ2-2	TGTGCCAGCAGATGGACAGGCCCGAACACCGGGGAGCTGTTTTTT	CASRWTGPNTGELFF
-	-	TRBV4-1	TRBJ1-5	TGCGCCAGCAGCCAAGAAAGAAATCAGCCCCAGCATTTT	CASSQERNQPQHF
-	-	TRBV7-9	TRBJ2-2	TGTGCCAGCAGCTTAGCGCTATCCGGGGGGCGAAGCGGGGAGCTGTTTTTT	CASSLALSGGRSGELFF
-	-	TRBV7-6	TRBJ2-2	TGTGCCAGCAGCTTAGCCTTGACTATTCCCGGGGAGCTGTTTTTT	CASSLALTIPGELFF
once	-	TRBV30	TRBJ2-3	TGTGCCGCGGGAACCACATTCACAGATACGCAGTATTTT	CAAGTTFTDTQYF
-	TRBD2	TRBV5-4	TRBJ2-1	TGTGCCAGCACCTCCCCTAGCGGCTACAATGAGCAGTTCTTC	CASTSPSGYNEQFF
-	-	TRBV7-2	TRBJ1-4	TGTGCCAGCAGCCCTTCCGGCAGATCATATGAAAAACTGTTTTTT	CASSPSGRSYEKLFF
-	-	TRBV30	TRBJ2-3	TGTGCCTGGAGTGTATCGGACCCGAGCACAGATACGCAGTATTTT	CAWSVSDPSTDTQYF
-	-	TRBV4-1	TRBJ2-5	TGCGCCAGCAGCCAAGATCTCTACTCCCCACAGTACCAAGAGACCCAGTACTTC	CASSQDLYSPQYQETQYF
many	-	TRBV7-9	TRBJ1-1	TGTGCCAGCAGCTTCCAGAGAAACACTGAAGCTTTCTTT	CASSFQRNTEAFF
few	-	TRBV7-9	TRBJ1-1	TGTGCCAGCAGGGAGGGGGTGAGAGCTTTCTTT	CASREGVRAFF
-	-	TRBV27	TRBJ2-5	TGTGCCAGCAGTTTAGATCGGTTTAGAGAGACCCAGTACTTC	CASSLDRFRETQYF
-	-	TRBV2	TRBJ1-2	TGTGCCAGCAGGCGGGACGCTGGAAGCTACACCTTC	CASRRDAGSYTF
-	-	TRBV9	TRBJ2-6	TGTGCCAGCAGCGTAGCTGGAGGAGGGGCTGGGGCCAACGTCCTGACTTTC	CASSVAGGGAGANVLTF
-	-	TRBV2	TRBJ1-4	TGTGCCAGCAGTGGGAAAACAGGAGCAACTAATGAAAAACTGTTTTTT	CASSGKTGATNEKLFF
-	-	TRBV6-1	TRBJ1-4	TGTGCCAGCAGTGAAGCGGCCTACGATTGGGACAAGAATGAAAAACTGTTTTTT	CASSEAAYDWDKNEKLFF
-	-	TRBV7-2	TRBJ2-5	TGTGCCAGCAGCTTAGGGTCGGTCCAAGAGACCCAGTACTTC	CASSLGSVQETQYF
-	TRBD2	TRBV5-5	TRBJ2-5	TGTGCCAGCAGCGTGACTAGCTCGCAAGAGACCCAGTACTTC	CASSVTSSQETQYF
-	-	TRBV28	TRBJ2-5	TGTGCCAGCAGTTCTACTGAGTACCAAGAGACCCAGTACTTC	CASSSTEYQETQYF
-	-	TRBV7-2	TRBJ1-4	TGTGCCAGTTCCCCGGGCCGTAATGAAAAACTGTTTTTT	CASSPGRNEKLFF
-	-	TRBV5-8	TRBJ1-2	TGTGCCAGCAGCTTATCCGGCTATGGCTACACCTTC	CASSLSGYGYTF
-	TRBD1	TRBV19	TRBJ1-5	TGTGCCAGTAATGACAGGGGCAATCAGCCCCAGCATTTT	CASNDRGNQPQHF
-	TRBD1	TRBV27	TRBJ1-2	TGTGCCAGCAGTTACGGGACAGGGGGTAACTATGGCTACACCTTC	CASSYGTGGNYGYTF
-	-	TRBV2	TRBJ2-5	TGTGCCAGCAGTGTGGACAGAAAAGAGACCCAGTACTTC	CASSVDRKETQYF
-	-	TRBV7-9	TRBJ1-2	TGTGCCAGCAGCTTAAGTGGACTAGCCCCTTCCGGCTACACCTTC	CASSLSGLAPSGYTF
once	TRBD1	TRBV18	TRBJ2-3	TGTGCCAGCTCACCATCAGGGGGAGTCTCAGATACGCAGTATTTT	CASSPSGGVSDTQYF
once	-	TRBV5-6	TRBJ2-7	TGTGCCAGCAGCTTGGCCCGGGCCGAGCAGTACTTC	CASSLARAEQYF
-	TRBD1	TRBV5-4	TRBJ1-4	TGTGCCAGCAGCTGGGGGACAGGAGATAATGAAAAACTGTTTTTT	CASSWGTGDNEKLFF
-	-	TRBV6-1	TRBJ1-5	TGTGCCAGCAGTGAAAACCCCGGGGGTGGCAATCAGCCCCAGCATTTT	CASSENPGGGNQPQHF
once	-	TRBV30	TRBJ2-1	TGTGCCTGGAGTGTAATGGGAGGAAGCTCCTACAATGAGCAGTTCTTC	CAWSVMGGSSYNEQFF
-	-	TRBV11-2	TRBJ1-4	TGTGCCAGCAGCTTAGATCGGTTACAGGGAGGTGAAAAACTGTTTTTT	CASSLDRLQGGEKLFF
-	TRBD2	TRBV5-1	TRBJ2-5	TGCGCCAGCAGCACCGGGACTAGGGGGGGAGAGACCCAGTACTTC	CASSTGTRGGETQYF
-	-	TRBV25-1	TRBJ2-1	TGTGCCAGCACCCCCCCAGGAGGGCCGGCAAGGGACAATGAGCAGTTCTTC	CASTPPGGPARDNEQFF